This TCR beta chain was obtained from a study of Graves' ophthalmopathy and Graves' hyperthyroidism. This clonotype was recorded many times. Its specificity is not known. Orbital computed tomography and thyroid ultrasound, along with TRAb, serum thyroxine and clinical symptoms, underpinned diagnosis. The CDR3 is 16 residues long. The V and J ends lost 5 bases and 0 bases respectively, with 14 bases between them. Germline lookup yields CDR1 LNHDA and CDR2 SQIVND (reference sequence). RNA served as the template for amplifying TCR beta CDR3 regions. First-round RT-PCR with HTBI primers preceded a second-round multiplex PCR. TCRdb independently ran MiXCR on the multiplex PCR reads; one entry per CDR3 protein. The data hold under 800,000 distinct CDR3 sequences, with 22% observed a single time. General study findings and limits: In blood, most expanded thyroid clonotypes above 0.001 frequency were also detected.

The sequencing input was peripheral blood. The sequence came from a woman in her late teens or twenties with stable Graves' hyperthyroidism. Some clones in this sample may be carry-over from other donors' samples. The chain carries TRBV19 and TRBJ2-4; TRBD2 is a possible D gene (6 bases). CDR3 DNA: TGTGCCAGTAGTGCCGGGACTGAGCTAGCCAAAAACATTCAGTACTTC. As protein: CASSAGTELAKNIQYF.